Below are 18 T cell receptor beta chains sequenced from a single sample in a study of early stage breast cancer tumors. Clones were sequenced by immunoSEQ multiplex PCR, and TCRdb holds only the in-frame ones, with some missing. The sample includes some 58,000 clones, roughly 80% seen only once; the top ten take 3% to 3.5%. Sequencing was carried out using blood. Receptors were obtained from a person in their thirties with breast cancer.

This clone appeared a few times. This chain joins TRBV5-1 and TRBJ1-2, with 9 nucleotides matching TRBD1. The CDR3 consists of 15 residues. V shed 4 bases and J 2 bases; nucleotides not matched to a gene: 6. CDR1 is SGHRS, CDR2 YFSETQ, per germline. CDR3 sequence: CASSPYGQGNYGYTF. The DNA of the CDR3 is TGCGCCAGCAGCCCCTACGGACAGGGGAACTATGGCTACACCTTC.

The chain uses TRBV5-1 and TRBJ2-7, with D possibly TRBD1 on 5 matching bases. The V end lost 4 bases, the J end lost 2 bases, and 22 bases lay between the germline ends. Germline CDR1 reads SGHRS; CDR2 reads YFSETQ. The CDR3 has 17 residues. CDR3 amino acids: CASSPSTQGLTAYEQYF. In DNA form, the CDR3 reads TGCGCCAGCAGCCCCAGCACCCAGGGTCTCACAGCCTACGAGCAGTACTTC.

V is TRBV6-5 and J is TRBJ1-1; D is undetermined. Germline assignment: CDR1 MNHEY and CDR2 SVGAGI. The CDR3 runs to 15 residues. V dropped 1 base and J dropped 5 bases, with 14 bases sitting between them. Here the CDR3 DNA reads TGTGCCAGCAGTTACTGGTCGGGTGTAAAAACTGAAGCTTTCTTT. Protein product: CASSYWSGVKTEAFF.

J is TRBJ2-3 and V is TRBV7-9, with 7 bases matching TRBD2. Trimming removed 6 bases from V and 2 bases from J; junction bases left unmatched: 14. CDR1 is SEHNR and CDR2 is FQNEAQ in the germline V gene (reference sequence). This CDR3 contains 17 residues. The CDR3 sequence is CASRIGEGSLVTDTQYF. Here the CDR3 DNA reads TGTGCCAGCAGAATTGGGGAGGGGAGTCTCGTCACAGATACGCAGTATTTT. Filled out from reference TRBV7-9 and TRBJ2-3, the complete variable domain reads DTGVSQNPRHKITKRGQNVTFRCDPISEHNRLYWYRQTLGQGPEFLTYFQNEAQLEKSRLLSDRFSAERPKGSFSTLEIQRTEQGDSAMYLCASRIGEGSLVTDTQYFGPGTRLTVL.

The rearrangement links TRBV25-1 to TRBJ1-2; TRBD1 might be the D (5 bases). Per the germline V gene, CDR1 is MGHDK and CDR2 is SYGVNS. The CDR3 length is 12 residues. Between the trimmed V and J ends, which lost 3 bases and 6 bases, there was a span of 8 bases. Here the CDR3 DNA reads TGTGCCAGCAGTGAGAGGGGCCATGGCTACACCTTC. Encoded protein: CASSERGHGYTF.

The J gene is TRBJ2-7, the V gene TRBV19, with 7 bases fitting TRBD1. This CDR3 is built from 13 residues. Germline assignment: CDR1 LNHDA and CDR2 SQIVND (reference sequence). With V trimmed by 4 bases and J by 3 bases, 3 bases remained unmatched. The CDR3 here is CASSKDRNYEQYF. CDR3 in DNA: TGTGCCAGTAGTAAGGACAGGAACTACGAGCAGTACTTC. The full variable domain, completed using reference TRBV19 and TRBJ2-7, is DGGITQSPKYLFRKEGQNVTLSCEQNLNHDAMYWYRQDPGQGLRLIYYSQIVNDFQKGDIAEGYSVSREKKESFPLTVTSAQKNPTAFYLCASSKDRNYEQYFGPGTRLTVT.

The rearrangement links TRBV30 to TRBJ2-1, with D perhaps matching TRBD1 (6 bases). The V end was cut by 5 bases, the J end by 4 bases, with 15 bases between. The CDR3 covers 14 residues. Germline values: CDR1 GTSNPN, CDR2 SVGIG (reference sequence). The CDR3 reads CAWQGTLPYNEQFF. CDR3 nucleotide sequence: TGTGCCTGGCAGGGGACACTACCTTACAATGAGCAGTTCTTC.

The rearrangement links TRBV7-2 to TRBJ1-4; no reliable D call. This CDR3 region has 15 residues. The V gene's germline CDR1 is SGHTA and CDR2 FQGNSA. Trimming removed 2 bases at V and 0 bases at J, with 7 bases between. CDR3 in amino acids: CASSLIQATNEKLFF. CDR3 in DNA: TGTGCCAGCAGCTTAATCCAAGCAACTAATGAAAAACTGTTTTTT.

The sample holds a few counts of this clone. The rearrangement joins TRBV4-2 to TRBJ2-7; a weak D match, TRBD1 (6 bases). Germline V gene data show CDR1 as LGHNA and CDR2 as YNFKEQ. Trimming removed 4 bases from V and 1 base from J, with 17 bases in between. This CDR3 region has 16 residues. CDR3 residues: CASSPSGTRNSYEQYF. Here the CDR3 DNA reads TGTGCCAGCAGCCCTTCCGGGACACGGAATTCCTACGAGCAGTACTTC.

The J gene is TRBJ1-2, the V gene TRBV4-3; D remains unclear. V gave up 3 bases and J gave up 5 bases, with 10 bases separating them. The CDR3 spans 13 residues. Germline assignment: CDR1 LGHNA and CDR2 YSLEER. As DNA, the CDR3 is TGCGCCAGCAGCCACGACGGTGCGTATGGCTACACCTTC. Protein: CASSHDGAYGYTF.

The chain has TRBV7-2 and TRBJ1-5; TRBD1 agrees at 11 bases. The CDR3 runs to 15 residues. The germline V gene has CDR1 SGHTA and CDR2 FQGNSA. Trimming removed 5 bases from V and 7 bases from J; junction bases left unmatched: 7. The CDR3 reads CASSTWDRGSQPQHF. CDR3 coding DNA: TGTGCCAGCAGCACCTGGGACAGGGGGAGCCAGCCCCAGCATTTT.

This CDR3 reads CASSSYPGTNEKLFF. The DNA for the CDR3 is TGTGCCAGCTCATCTTACCCGGGGACTAATGAAAAACTGTTTTTT. The chain has TRBV18 and TRBJ1-4; unclear D gene. Trimming pared 5 bases from V and 2 bases from J, leaving 12 bases between. Germline V gives CDR1 KGHSH, CDR2 LQKENI. The CDR3 loop spans 15 amino acids.

CDR3: CASSFQGASQGGGGETQYF. CDR3 sequence (DNA): TGTGCCAGCAGCTTTCAGGGGGCAAGCCAAGGGGGAGGAGGAGAGACCCAGTACTTC. J is TRBJ2-5 and V is TRBV7-9, with 8 positions matching TRBD1. The J segment lost 4 bases and the V segment lost 3 bases, leaving 19 bases of the junction unmatched. The CDR3 covers 19 residues. CDR1 SEHNR and CDR2 FQNEAQ come from the germline V gene (reference sequence).

This chain uses TRBV15 with TRBJ2-1; unclear D gene. Trimming stripped 3 bases from V and 9 bases from J, with 15 bases between. The CDR3 totals 14 residues. Germline V gene sequence: CDR1 LNHNV, CDR2 YYDKDF (reference sequence). Here the CDR3 reads CATSSNAASGEQFF. CDR3 DNA: TGTGCCACCAGCAGCAACGCCGCGAGTGGTGAGCAGTTCTTC.

This clone has a single count. The chain uses TRBV18 and TRBJ2-7; 7 bases map to TRBD1. The CDR3 loop spans 13 amino acids. V trimming: 3 bases; J trimming: 3 bases; junction bases outside the gene matches: 2. CDR1 and CDR2 (germline): KGHSH, LQKENI. The CDR3 is CASSPTGSYEQYF. The CDR3, as DNA: TGTGCCAGCTCACCGACAGGGAGCTACGAGCAGTACTTC.

V is TRBV6-1 and J is TRBJ2-3, with D possibly being TRBD1 (6 bases). The CDR3 is made up of 15 amino acids. V gave up 3 bases and J gave up 2 bases, with 12 bases separating them. Germline V gene lookup returns CDR1 MNHNS and CDR2 SASEGT. Here the CDR3 DNA reads TGTGCCAGCAGTGACGTGAGGGACAACACAGATACGCAGTATTTT. This encodes CASSDVRDNTDTQYF.

This chain connects TRBV9 to TRBJ2-3; D not certain. This CDR3 has 14 amino acids. V was shortened by 0 bases and J by 2 bases, with 7 bases between the two germline ends. Per the germline V gene, CDR1 is SGDLS and CDR2 is YYNGEE. CDR3 nucleotides: TGTGCCAGCAGCGTAGACTACACCACAGATACGCAGTATTTT. This translates into CASSVDYTTDTQYF. Filled out from reference TRBV9 and TRBJ2-3, the complete variable domain reads DSGVTQTPKHLITATGQRVTLRCSPRSGDLSVYWYQQSLDQGLQFLIQYYNGEERAKGNILERFSAQQFPDLHSELNLSSLELGDSALYFCASSVDYTTDTQYFGPGTRLTVL.

This clone was observed a few times. The rearrangement links TRBV5-1 to TRBJ2-3, with 10 positions matching TRBD2. Looked up from germline, CDR1 is SGHRS and CDR2 is YFSETQ. Trimming removed 3 bases from V and 3 bases from J; junction bases left unmatched: 25. The CDR3 runs to 22 residues. As DNA, the CDR3 is TGCGCCAGCAGCTCCGACACGTACGGGGACCTTCTAGCGGGAGCGGGGACAGATACGCAGTATTTT. This encodes CASSSDTYGDLLAGAGTDTQYF.